This TCR beta chain was observed in a study of lymphopenia after photon versus proton radiotherapy. Assay: immunoSEQ multiplex PCR; the TCRdb copy retains only in-frame clones and omits some. The sample includes more than 25,000 clones, around 86% of them seen just once. Broader study findings: Proton therapy kept repertoires fairly stable, unlike photons, which gained effector/memory cells. After lymphocyte nadir, photon-treated repertoires showed oligoclonal expansion, especially CD8+ Temra.

For this clone: Its antigen is not known.

Germline CDR1 MNHEY, CDR2 SMNVEV (reference sequence). V gave up 0 bases and J gave up 8 bases, with 13 bases separating them. This CDR3 comprises 14 residues. The chain recombines TRBV27 with TRBJ1-2; D gene unclear. The clonotype was recovered from a woman in her 50s with pancreatic cancer. Sequencing used peripheral blood, obtained from a patient treated with photon-based radiotherapy. CDR3 region: CASSLSGLREGYTF. The CDR3 DNA is TGTGCCAGCAGTTTATCGGGCCTCCGTGAGGGCTACACCTTC.